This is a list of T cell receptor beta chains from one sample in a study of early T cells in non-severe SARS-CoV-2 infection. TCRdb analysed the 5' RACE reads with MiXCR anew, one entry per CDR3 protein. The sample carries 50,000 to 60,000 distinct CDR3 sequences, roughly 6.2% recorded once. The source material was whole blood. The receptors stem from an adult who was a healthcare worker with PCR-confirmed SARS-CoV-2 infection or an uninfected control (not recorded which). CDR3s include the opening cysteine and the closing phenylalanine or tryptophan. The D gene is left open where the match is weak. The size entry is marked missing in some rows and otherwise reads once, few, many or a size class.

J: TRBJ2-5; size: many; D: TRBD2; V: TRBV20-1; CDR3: CSAKRLAGFRETQYF; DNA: TGCAGTGCTAAGCGACTAGCGGGATTTCGCGAGACCCAGTACTTC
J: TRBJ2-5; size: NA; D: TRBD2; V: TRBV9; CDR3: CASSETSGEETQYF; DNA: TGTGCCAGCAGCGAGACTAGCGGGGAAGAGACCCAGTACTTC
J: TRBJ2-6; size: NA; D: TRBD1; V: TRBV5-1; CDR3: CASSSNIRTGGLHSGANVLTF; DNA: TGCGCCAGCAGCTCTAATATAAGGACAGGGGGCCTCCACTCTGGGGCCAACGTCCTGACTTTC
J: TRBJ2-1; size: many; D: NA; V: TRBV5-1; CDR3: CASSLFSSYNEQFF; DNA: TGCGCCAGCAGCTTGTTCAGCTCCTACAATGAGCAGTTCTTC
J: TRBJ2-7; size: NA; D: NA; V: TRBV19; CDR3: CASSIGNGGTYEQYF; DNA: TGTGCCAGTAGTATCGGTAACGGGGGTACCTACGAGCAGTACTTC
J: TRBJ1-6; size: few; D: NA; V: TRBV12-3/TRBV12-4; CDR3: CASSLRDTNSPLHF; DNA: TGTGCCAGCAGCCTCCGGGACACCAATTCACCCCTCCACTTT
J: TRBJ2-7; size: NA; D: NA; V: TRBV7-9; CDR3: CASSGLGSYEQYF; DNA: TGTGCCAGCAGCGGCCTGGGCTCCTACGAGCAGTACTTC
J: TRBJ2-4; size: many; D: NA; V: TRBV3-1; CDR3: CASSQEALAKNIQYF; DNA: TGTGCCAGCAGCCAAGAAGCCTTGGCCAAAAACATTCAGTACTTC
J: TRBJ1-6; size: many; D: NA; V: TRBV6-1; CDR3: CASSVQQSGAFHF; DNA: TGTGCCAGCAGTGTCCAACAGAGTGGGGCCTTCCACTTT
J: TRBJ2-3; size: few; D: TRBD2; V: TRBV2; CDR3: CASRTGTSGIDTQYF; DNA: TGTGCCAGCAGAACCGGGACTAGCGGGATAGATACGCAGTATTTT
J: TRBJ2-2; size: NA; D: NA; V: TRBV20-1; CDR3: CSARELRAGELFF; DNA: TGCAGTGCTAGAGAGTTGAGGGCCGGGGAGCTGTTTTTT
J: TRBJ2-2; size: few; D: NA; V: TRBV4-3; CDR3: CASSQDRSRLLAGELFF; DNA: TGCGCCAGCAGCCAAGATAGGAGCAGGCTGTTGGCCGGGGAGCTGTTTTTT
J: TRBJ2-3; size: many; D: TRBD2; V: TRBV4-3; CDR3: CASSQERGFSDTQYF; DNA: TGCGCCAGCAGCCAAGAGCGGGGGTTCTCAGATACGCAGTATTTT
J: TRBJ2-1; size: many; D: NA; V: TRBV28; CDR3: CASSLAAKGKFF; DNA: TGTGCCAGCAGTTTGGCGGCCAAGGGGAAGTTCTTC
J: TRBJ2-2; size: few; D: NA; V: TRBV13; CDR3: CASSFAEGLGGELFF; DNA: TGTGCCAGCAGCTTTGCAGAGGGGTTAGGCGGGGAGCTGTTTTTT
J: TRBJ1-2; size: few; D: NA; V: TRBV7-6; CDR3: CASSAVEVSWVEGYTF; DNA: TGTGCCAGCAGCGCGGTTGAAGTTTCTTGGGTGGAGGGCTACACCTTC
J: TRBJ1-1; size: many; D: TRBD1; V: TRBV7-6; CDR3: CASSLGQGVTEAFF; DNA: TGTGCCAGCAGCTTGGGACAGGGGGTTACTGAAGCTTTCTTT
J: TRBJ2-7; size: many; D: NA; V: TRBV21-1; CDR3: CASSLRWDRGTKGECYEQYF; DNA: TGTGCCAGCAGCTTAAGATGGGACAGGGGTACCAAAGGGGAGTGCTACGAGCAGTACTTC
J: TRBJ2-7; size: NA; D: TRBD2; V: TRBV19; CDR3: CASRTSGGNYEQYF; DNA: TGTGCCAGTAGAACTAGCGGGGGGAACTACGAGCAGTACTTC
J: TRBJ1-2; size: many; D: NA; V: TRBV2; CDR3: CASRQGWGNDGYTF; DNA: TGTGCCAGCCGTCAGGGGTGGGGGAATGATGGCTACACCTTC
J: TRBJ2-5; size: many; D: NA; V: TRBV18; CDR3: CASSPPGEETQYF; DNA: TGTGCCAGCTCACCACCGGGGGAAGAGACCCAGTACTTC
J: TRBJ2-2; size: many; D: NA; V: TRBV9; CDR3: CASSVAKSGIAGELFF; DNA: TGTGCCAGCAGCGTAGCTAAATCAGGGATAGCCGGGGAGCTGTTTTTT
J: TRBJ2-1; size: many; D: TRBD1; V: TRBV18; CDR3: CASSPAGQDREQFF; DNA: TGTGCCAGCTCACCAGCTGGACAGGATCGTGAGCAGTTCTTC
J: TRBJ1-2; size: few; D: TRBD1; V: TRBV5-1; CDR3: CASRHGQEAHGYTF; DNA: TGCGCCAGCAGACACGGACAGGAGGCCCATGGCTACACCTTC
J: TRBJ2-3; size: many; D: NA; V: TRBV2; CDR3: CASSGVRTTDTQYF; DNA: TGTGCCAGCAGTGGGGTCAGAACCACAGATACGCAGTATTTT
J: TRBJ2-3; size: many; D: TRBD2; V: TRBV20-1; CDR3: CSAAHSGETDTQYF; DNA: TGCAGTGCCGCCCACAGCGGGGAGACAGATACGCAGTATTTT
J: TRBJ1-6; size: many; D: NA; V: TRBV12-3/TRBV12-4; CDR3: CASIMEGMYNSPLHF; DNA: TGTGCCAGCATCATGGAGGGGATGTATAATTCACCCCTCCACTTT
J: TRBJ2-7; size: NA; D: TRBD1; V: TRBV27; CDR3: CASSPQPGQGNEQYF; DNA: TGTGCCAGCAGTCCCCAACCGGGACAGGGTAACGAGCAGTACTTC
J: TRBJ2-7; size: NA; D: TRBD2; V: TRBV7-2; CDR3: CASSSRTSGMNGYEQYF; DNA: TGTGCCAGCAGCTCGCGAACTAGCGGGATGAACGGGTACGAGCAGTACTTC
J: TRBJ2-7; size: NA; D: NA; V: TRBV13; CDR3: CASSTRSYEQYF; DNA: TGTGCCAGCAGCACTCGCTCCTACGAGCAGTACTTC
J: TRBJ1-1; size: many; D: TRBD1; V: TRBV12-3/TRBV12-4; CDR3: CASSLGDRGRNTEAFF; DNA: TGTGCCAGCAGTTTGGGGGACAGGGGCAGGAACACTGAAGCTTTCTTT
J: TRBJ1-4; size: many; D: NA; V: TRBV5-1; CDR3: CASSLGHHATNEKLFF; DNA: TGCGCCAGCAGCTTGGGACACCATGCAACTAATGAAAAACTGTTTTTT
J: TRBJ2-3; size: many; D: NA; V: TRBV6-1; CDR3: CASSVATDTQYF; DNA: TGTGCCAGCAGTGTCGCCACAGATACGCAGTATTTT
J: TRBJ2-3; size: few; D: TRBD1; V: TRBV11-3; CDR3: CASTPPRGTGGADTQYF; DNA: TGTGCCAGCACCCCACCGCGCGGGACAGGGGGCGCAGATACGCAGTATTTT
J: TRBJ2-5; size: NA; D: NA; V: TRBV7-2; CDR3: CASSPRYGQEETQYF; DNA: TGTGCCAGCAGCCCCAGATACGGACAAGAAGAGACCCAGTACTTC
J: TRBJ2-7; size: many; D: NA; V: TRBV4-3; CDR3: CASSQDGGPNSYEQYF; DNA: TGCGCCAGCAGCCAAGATGGGGGGCCTAACTCCTACGAGCAGTACTTC
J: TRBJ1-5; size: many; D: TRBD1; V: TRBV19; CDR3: CATGRQGASNQPQHF; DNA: TGTGCCACCGGGAGACAGGGGGCTTCGAATCAGCCCCAGCATTTT
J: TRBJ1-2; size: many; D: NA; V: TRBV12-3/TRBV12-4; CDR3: CASSFWATGLNGYTF; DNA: TGTGCCAGCAGTTTCTGGGCAACCGGGCTGAATGGCTACACCTTC
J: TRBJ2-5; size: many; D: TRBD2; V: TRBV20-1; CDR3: CSAETSGSYQETQYF; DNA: TGCAGTGCAGAAACTAGCGGGAGCTACCAAGAGACCCAGTACTTC
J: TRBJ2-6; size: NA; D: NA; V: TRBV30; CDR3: CACKQNSGANVLTF; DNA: TGTGCCTGTAAACAGAACTCTGGGGCCAACGTCCTGACTTTC
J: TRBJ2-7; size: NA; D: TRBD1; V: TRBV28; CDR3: CASSSSGTGVPYEQYF; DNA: TGTGCCAGCAGTTCCTCGGGGACAGGGGTTCCCTACGAGCAGTACTTC
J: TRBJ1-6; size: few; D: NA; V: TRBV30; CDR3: CAWSVKGHGNSPLHF; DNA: TGTGCCTGGAGTGTAAAGGGCCATGGCAATTCACCCCTCCACTTT
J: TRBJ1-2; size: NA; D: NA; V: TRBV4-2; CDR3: CASSHQDQGGYGYTF; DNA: TGTGCCAGCAGCCACCAAGACCAAGGAGGCTATGGCTACACCTTC
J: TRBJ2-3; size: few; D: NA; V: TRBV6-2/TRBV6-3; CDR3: CASSPHRTRTEDTQYF; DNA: TGTGCCAGCAGTCCTCATCGGACTCGTACAGAGGATACGCAGTATTTT
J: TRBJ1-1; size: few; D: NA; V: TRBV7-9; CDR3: CASIPGTSNTEAFF; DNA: TGTGCCAGCATCCCGGGGACATCGAACACTGAAGCTTTCTTT
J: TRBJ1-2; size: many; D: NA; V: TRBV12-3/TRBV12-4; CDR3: CASSTQGTYGYTF; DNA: TGTGCCAGCAGTACGCAGGGGACGTATGGCTACACCTTC
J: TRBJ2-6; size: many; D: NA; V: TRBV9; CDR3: CASSVGDSGANVLTF; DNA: TGTGCCAGCAGCGTGGGCGATTCTGGGGCCAACGTCCTGACTTTC
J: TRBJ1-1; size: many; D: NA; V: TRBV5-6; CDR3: CASSLDSSEAFF; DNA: TGTGCCAGCAGCTTGGACAGCTCCGAAGCTTTCTTT
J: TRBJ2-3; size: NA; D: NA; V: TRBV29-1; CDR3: CSVDGWDGTDTQYF; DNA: TGCAGCGTTGACGGGTGGGATGGCACAGATACGCAGTATTTT